At least ten counts were recorded for the clone carrying this T cell receptor beta chain. What it recognizes is unknown. The source of the sample is a study of Graves' ophthalmopathy and Graves' hyperthyroidism. General study points: Most thyroid-expanded clonotypes exceeding 0.001 frequency were also found in blood. Prediction of ophthalmopathy progression reached less than 71% sensitivity and nearly 75% specificity.

Germline V gene data show CDR1 as SGHRS and CDR2 as YFSETQ. V lost 1 base, J lost 4 bases, and 7 bases stayed unmatched. The CDR3 is 15 amino acids. RNA transcripts were the template, and TCR beta CDR3 regions were amplified from them. After a first-round RT-PCR with HTBI primers, a second-round multiplex PCR was run. TCRdb passed the multiplex PCR reads through MiXCR, listing each CDR3 protein once. The sample holds over a million distinct CDR3 sequences, roughly 35% seen once. As diagnostic evidence, clinical symptoms, serum thyroxine, TRAb, thyroid ultrasound and orbital computed tomography were relied upon.

The clonotype comes from an adult man with Graves' hyperthyroidism. Sequencing was performed on peripheral blood or thyroid tissue (not recorded which). V and J are TRBV5-1 and TRBJ1-1, with 7 positions matching TRBD1. The CDR3 is CASSLSPRQGTEAFF. DNA for the CDR3: TGCGCCAGCAGCTTGAGCCCCAGACAGGGCACTGAAGCTTTCTTT.